One and the same sample provided the 23 T cell receptor beta chains below, sequenced in a study of cytomegalovirus exposure and HLA in healthy donors. PCR primers comprised 60 Vbeta and 13 Jbeta primers. The method was immunoSEQ multiplex PCR; TCRdb's version includes in-frame clones alone and lacks a portion of them. In total, the table holds 150,000 to 200,000 clones. What was sequenced was PBMCs. Receptors originate from a man under 40 in good health and CMV-seronegative.

The rearrangement uses TRBV19 and TRBJ2-3; 9 bases align to TRBD2. After removal of 3 bases from V and 3 bases from J, the junction contained 1 base not matched to a gene. CDR1 is LNHDA, CDR2 SQIVND, per germline (reference sequence). The CDR3 contains 14 residues. As DNA, the CDR3 is TGTGCCAGTAGTATTAGCGGGAGTACAGATACGCAGTATTTT. Encoded protein: CASSISGSTDTQYF.

The chain joins TRBV14 to TRBJ2-7; 9 bases match TRBD2. The germline V gene encodes CDR1 SGHDN and CDR2 FVKESK. There are 16 residues in the CDR3. V trimming: 2 bases; J trimming: 2 bases; junction bases outside the gene matches: 7. This CDR3 reads CASSQYEASGAYEQYF. The CDR3 nucleotides are TGTGCCAGCAGCCAATACGAAGCTAGCGGGGCCTACGAGCAGTACTTC. Based on the CDR3 plus reference TRBV14 and TRBJ2-7, the full variable domain is EAGVTQFPSHSVIEKGQTVTLRCDPISGHDNLYWYRRVMGKEIKFLLHFVKESKQDESGMPNNRFLAERTGGTYSTLKVQPAELEDSGVYFCASSQYEASGAYEQYFGPGTRLTVT.

The genes are TRBV11-2 and TRBJ2-2; 8 bases align to TRBD2. The CDR3 consists of 14 residues. The germline V gene has CDR1 SGHAT and CDR2 FQNNGV. V was clipped by 6 bases and J by 5 bases; unmatched bases: 5. The CDR3 bases are TGTGCCAGCAGTCCGGGGGGGAAGACCGGGGAGCTGTTTTTT. As protein: CASSPGGKTGELFF.

The chain is built from TRBV28 and TRBJ1-1; 8 bases are shared with TRBD1. Germline V gene sequence: CDR1 MDHEN, CDR2 SYDVKM. The CDR3 totals 14 residues. Losses at the gene ends were 6 bases for V and 5 bases for J; bases not matched to a gene: 8. CDR3 amino acids: CASSDRGWSTEAFF. The CDR3 nucleotides are TGTGCCAGCAGCGACAGGGGTTGGAGTACTGAAGCTTTCTTT.

The chain recombines TRBV9 with TRBJ2-7; 11 bases fit TRBD2. The length of the CDR3 is 15 residues. Trimming removed 4 bases from V and 3 bases from J; junction bases left unmatched: 6. Germline lookup yields CDR1 SGDLS and CDR2 YYNGEE. The CDR3 sequence is CASSPRLAGLYEQYF. The CDR3, as DNA: TGTGCCAGCAGCCCTAGACTAGCGGGACTCTACGAGCAGTACTTC.

The genes are TRBV7-9 and TRBJ2-1, with D possibly matching TRBD1 (6 bases). Germline CDR1 is SEHNR and CDR2 is FQNEAQ (reference sequence). There are 13 residues in the CDR3. The ends were cut back, 10 bases at V and 7 bases at J, with 17 bases in the middle. CDR3 DNA sequence: TGTGCCAATGGACAGACATCTTGGAATGAGCAGTTCTTC. Amino acid sequence: CANGQTSWNEQFF. The full variable domain, in which reference TRBV7-9 and TRBJ2-1 provide the parts outside the CDR3, is DTGVSQNPRHKITKRGQNVTFRCDPISEHNRLYWYRQTLGQGPEFLTYFQNEAQLEKSRLLSDRFSAERPKGSFSTLEIQRTEQGDSAMYLCANGQTSWNEQFFGPGTRLTVL.

The CDR3 is CASSLQGQPLGTEAFF. CDR3 in DNA: TGTGCCAGCAGCCTGCAGGGACAGCCCCTTGGAACTGAAGCTTTCTTT. This rearrangement joins TRBV11-2 to TRBJ1-1; 7 bases line up with TRBD1. In germline, CDR1 is SGHAT, CDR2 FQNNGV. This CDR3 comprises 16 residues. V dropped 5 bases and J dropped 5; count of bases not matched to a gene: 14.

V gene TRBV14 combines with J gene TRBJ2-5, with D possibly TRBD2 on 6 matching bases. There are 18 residues in the CDR3. Germline assignment: CDR1 SGHDN and CDR2 FVKESK. V was shortened by 6 bases and J by 3 bases, with 26 bases between the two germline ends. CDR3 DNA sequence: TGTGCCAGCAGTTCGTTCCCCCCGGGGTGGGGACTCGAAGAGACCCAGTACTTC. It yields the protein CASSSFPPGWGLEETQYF.

This chain connects TRBV6-6 to TRBJ1-1; perhaps TRBD1 as D (6 bases). The ends were cut back, 7 bases at V and 6 bases at J, with 24 bases in the middle. This CDR3 contains 16 residues. CDR1 and CDR2 (germline): MNHNY, SVGAGI (reference sequence). The CDR3 nucleotides read TGTGCCAGCACCAGCCGGGGTGGACAGAACCCGGCTGAAGCTTTCTTT. This encodes CASTSRGGQNPAEAFF.

V gene TRBV6-1 combines with J gene TRBJ2-2; 8 bases agree with TRBD1. This CDR3 region has 15 residues. From germline, CDR1 is MNHNS and CDR2 SASEGT. With 5 bases clipped from V and 3 bases from J, the junction kept 5 bases outside the gene matches. The DNA for the CDR3 is TGTGCCAGCAGTCCGACAGGGGTGGACACCGGGGAGCTGTTTTTT. Amino acids: CASSPTGVDTGELFF.

The rearrangement uses TRBV7-9 and TRBJ1-3; perhaps TRBD1 as D (5 bases). The germline CDR1 and CDR2 sequences are SEHNR and FQNEAQ (reference sequence). This CDR3 has 16 residues. Trimming left V 1 base short and J 4 bases short, with 14 bases between. In nucleotides, the CDR3 is TGTGCCAGCAGCTTAGTTGGGCAGGGCCTCGGAAACACCATATATTTT. Translating it yields CASSLVGQGLGNTIYF.

The rearrangement joins TRBV7-3 to TRBJ2-3; the match to TRBD2 covers 11 bases. Germline loops: CDR1 SGHTA, CDR2 FQGTGA. The trim removed 5 bases at V and 5 bases at J, leaving 9 bases unmatched. The CDR3 extends over 16 amino acids. The CDR3 here is CASSQIAGGPVDTQYF. The CDR3 bases are TGTGCCAGCAGCCAGATAGCGGGAGGGCCAGTAGATACGCAGTATTTT.

Here the CDR3 DNA reads TGTGCCAGCAGCTTCTTATCCGGGTACGAGCAGTACTTC. Residues: CASSFLSGYEQYF. The J gene is TRBJ2-5, the V gene TRBV7-9, with D uncertain. The J call is in doubt because the DNA end fits TRBJ2-7 better. This CDR3 has 13 residues. Germline-derived CDR1 and CDR2 are SEHNR and FQNEAQ (reference sequence).

The chain recombines TRBV5-6 with TRBJ2-2; TRBD1 matches at 7 bases. Per germline, CDR1 SGHDT and CDR2 YYEEEE. The CDR3 totals 16 residues. V lost 0 bases, J lost 0 bases, and 2 bases stayed unmatched. For the CDR3, the DNA is TGTGCCAGCAGCTTGGAGGGGGCAGCGAACACCGGGGAGCTGTTTTTT. As protein: CASSLEGAANTGELFF. Variable domain in full (rest from reference TRBV5-6 and TRBJ2-2): DAGVTQSPTHLIKTRGQQVTLRCSPKSGHDTVSWYQQALGQGPQFIFQYYEEEERQRGNFPDRFSGHQFPNYSSELNVNALLLGDSALYLCASSLEGAANTGELFFGEGSRLTVL.

The V call is TRBV7-9, the J call TRBJ2-7, with a tentative D call TRBD1 (6 bases). Trimming cost V 5 bases and J 2 bases, with 7 bases left between them. The germline V gene encodes CDR1 SEHNR and CDR2 FQNEAQ (reference sequence). The CDR3 covers 12 residues. Here the CDR3 reads CASSDRPYEQYF. The CDR3 bases are TGTGCCAGCAGCGACAGGCCCTACGAGCAGTACTTC.

The rearrangement uses TRBV9 and TRBJ1-1; D call uncertain. The V gene's germline CDR1 is SGDLS and CDR2 YYNGEE. The V gene lost 0 bases and the J gene lost 0 bases, with 3 bases spanning the gap. This CDR3 is built from 13 residues. CDR3 region: CASSVALNTEAFF. CDR3 DNA sequence: TGTGCCAGCAGCGTAGCTCTGAACACTGAAGCTTTCTTT.

The CDR3, as DNA: TGTGCCAGCAGCTTTGGGGCTAGCGGGAGTAACGAGCAGTACTTC. It translates to CASSFGASGSNEQYF. V is TRBV5-6 and J is TRBJ2-7; 10 positions match TRBD2. Germline lookup yields CDR1 SGHDT and CDR2 YYEEEE. This CDR3 is built from 15 residues. With 2 bases clipped from V and 5 bases from J, the junction kept 7 bases outside the gene matches.

The V call is TRBV9, the J call TRBJ1-2; D unresolved. The CDR3 totals 13 residues. CDR1 is SGDLS and CDR2 is YYNGEE in the germline V gene. Trimming pared 4 bases from V and 8 bases from J, leaving 15 bases between. The CDR3 protein is CASSTLERSGYTF. The CDR3 bases are TGTGCCAGCAGCACCCTGGAGAGGTCCGGCTACACCTTC.

This sequence joins TRBV16 and TRBJ1-4, with 8 bases fitting TRBD1. The CDR3 is 17 amino acids. Germline loops: CDR1 KGHSY, CDR2 FQNENV. Trimming cost V 4 bases and J 4 bases; bases outside gene matches: 11. The CDR3 coding sequence is TGTGCCAGCAGCCGAAGGACAGGGTACGGTCGTAATGAAAAACTGTTTTTT. This encodes CASSRRTGYGRNEKLFF.

The rearrangement uses TRBV5-1 and TRBJ2-1, with 8 bases that match TRBD1. The CDR3 extends over 17 amino acids. With 1 base clipped from V and 1 base from J, the junction kept 7 bases outside the gene matches. Germline-derived CDR1 and CDR2 are SGHRS and YFSETQ. The CDR3 bases are TGCGCCAGCAGCTTGCGGACAGGGAGCCTGTCCTACAATGAGCAGTTCTTC. This encodes CASSLRTGSLSYNEQFF.

The CDR3 region is CASSTSGTGYYEQYF. The CDR3 DNA sequence: TGTGCCAGCAGTACCTCCGGGACAGGCTACTACGAGCAGTACTTC. The chain uses TRBV7-9 and TRBJ2-5; 8 nucleotides agree with TRBD1. The J call is uncertain, as TRBJ2-7 better fits the DNA end. This CDR3 comprises 15 residues. Germline V lookup: CDR1 SEHNR, CDR2 FQNEAQ (reference sequence).

CDR3 nucleotide sequence: TGTGCCAGTAGTGCGGTGACAGCACCAACTAACTATGGCTACACCTTC. It is translated as CASSAVTAPTNYGYTF. The genes are TRBV19 and TRBJ1-2, with a tentative D call TRBD1 (5 bases). The germline V gene has CDR1 LNHDA and CDR2 SQIVND (reference sequence). The length of the CDR3 is 16 residues. Trimming took 5 bases from V and 0 from J, leaving 16 bases between them.

The rearrangement joins TRBV7-8 to TRBJ2-3; 10 bases line up with TRBD2. Trimming took 5 bases from V and 3 from J; bases not matched to a gene: 8. The germline CDR1 and CDR2 sequences are SGHVS and FQNEAQ. This CDR3 is built from 16 residues. Here the CDR3 reads CASSPVAGGPTDTQYF. The DNA of the CDR3 is TGTGCCAGCAGCCCAGTAGCGGGAGGACCTACAGATACGCAGTATTTT.